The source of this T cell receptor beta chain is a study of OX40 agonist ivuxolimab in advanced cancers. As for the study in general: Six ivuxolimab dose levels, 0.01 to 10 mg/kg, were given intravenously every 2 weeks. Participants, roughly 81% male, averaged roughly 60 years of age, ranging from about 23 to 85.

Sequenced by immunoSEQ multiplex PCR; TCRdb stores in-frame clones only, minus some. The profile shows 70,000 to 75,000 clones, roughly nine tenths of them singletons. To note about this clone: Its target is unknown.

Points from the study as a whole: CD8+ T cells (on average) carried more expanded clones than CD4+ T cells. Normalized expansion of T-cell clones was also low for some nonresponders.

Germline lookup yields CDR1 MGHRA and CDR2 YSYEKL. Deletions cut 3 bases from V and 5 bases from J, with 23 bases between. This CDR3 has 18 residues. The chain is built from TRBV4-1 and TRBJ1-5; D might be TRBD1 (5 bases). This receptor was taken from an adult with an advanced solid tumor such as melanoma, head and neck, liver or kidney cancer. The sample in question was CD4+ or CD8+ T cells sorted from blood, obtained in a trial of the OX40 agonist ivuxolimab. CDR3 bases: TGCGCCAGCAGCCACGACTCACCCAGGGATTTGGGATATCAGCCCCAGCATTTT. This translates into CASSHDSPRDLGYQPQHF.